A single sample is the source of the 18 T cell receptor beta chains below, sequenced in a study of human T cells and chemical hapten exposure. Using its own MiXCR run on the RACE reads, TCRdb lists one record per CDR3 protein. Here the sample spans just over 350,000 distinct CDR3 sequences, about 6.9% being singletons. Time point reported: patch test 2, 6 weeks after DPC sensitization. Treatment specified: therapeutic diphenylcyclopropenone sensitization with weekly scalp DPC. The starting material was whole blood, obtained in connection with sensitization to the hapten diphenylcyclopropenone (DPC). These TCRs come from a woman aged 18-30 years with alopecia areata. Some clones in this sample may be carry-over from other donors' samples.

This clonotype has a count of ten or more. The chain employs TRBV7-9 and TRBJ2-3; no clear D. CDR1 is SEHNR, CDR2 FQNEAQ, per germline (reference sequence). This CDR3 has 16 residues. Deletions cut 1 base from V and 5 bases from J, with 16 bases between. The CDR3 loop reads CASSLEVHPGKDTQYF. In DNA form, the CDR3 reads TGTGCCAGCAGCTTAGAGGTACACCCGGGCAAAGATACGCAGTATTTT. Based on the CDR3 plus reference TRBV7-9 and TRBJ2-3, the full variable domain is DTGVSQNPRHKITKRGQNVTFRCDPISEHNRLYWYRQTLGQGPEFLTYFQNEAQLEKSRLLSDRFSAERPKGSFSTLEIQRTEQGDSAMYLCASSLEVHPGKDTQYFGPGTRLTVL.

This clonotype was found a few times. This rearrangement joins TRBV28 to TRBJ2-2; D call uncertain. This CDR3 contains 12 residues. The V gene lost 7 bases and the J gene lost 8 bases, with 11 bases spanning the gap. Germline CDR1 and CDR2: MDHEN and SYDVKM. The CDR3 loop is CASTLSAGELFF. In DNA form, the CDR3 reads TGTGCCAGCACCCTATCTGCAGGGGAGCTGTTTTTT.

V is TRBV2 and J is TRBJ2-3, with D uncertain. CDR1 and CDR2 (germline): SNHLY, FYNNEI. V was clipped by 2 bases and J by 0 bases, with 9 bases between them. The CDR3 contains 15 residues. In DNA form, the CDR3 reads TGTGCCAGCAGTGAATCTGAATGGAGCACAGATACGCAGTATTTT. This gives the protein CASSESEWSTDTQYF.

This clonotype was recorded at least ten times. CDR3 in amino acids: CASSYSSGPLRSLHF. As DNA, the CDR3 is TGTGCCAGCAGTTACTCGTCAGGGCCTCTTCGGTCCCTCCACTTT. V is TRBV6-5 and J is TRBJ1-6; D is perhaps TRBD1 (5 bases). The V and J ends lost 0 bases and 14 bases respectively, with 17 bases between them. The CDR3 sequence is 15 residues long. The germline V gene has CDR1 MNHEY and CDR2 SVGAGI.

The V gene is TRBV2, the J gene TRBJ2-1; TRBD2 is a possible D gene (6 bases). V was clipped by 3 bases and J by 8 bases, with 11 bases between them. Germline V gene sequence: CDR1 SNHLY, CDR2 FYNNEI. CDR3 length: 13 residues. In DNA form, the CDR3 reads TGTGCCAGCAGTGATGGGGGGATTGATGAGCAGTTCTTC. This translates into CASSDGGIDEQFF.

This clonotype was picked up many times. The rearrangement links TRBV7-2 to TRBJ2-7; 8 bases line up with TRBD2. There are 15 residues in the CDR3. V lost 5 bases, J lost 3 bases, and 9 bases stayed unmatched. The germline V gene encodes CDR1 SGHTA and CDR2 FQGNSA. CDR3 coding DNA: TGTGCCAGCAGCCAATCCGGGACTAGAAACTACGAGCAGTACTTC. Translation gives CASSQSGTRNYEQYF.

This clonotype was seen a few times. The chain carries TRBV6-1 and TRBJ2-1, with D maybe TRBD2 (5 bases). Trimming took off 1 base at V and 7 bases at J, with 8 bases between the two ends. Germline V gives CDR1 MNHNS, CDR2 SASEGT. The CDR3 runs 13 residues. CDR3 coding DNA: TGTGCCAGCAGTGAAGTTTGGGAGAATGAGCAGTTCTTC. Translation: CASSEVWENEQFF.

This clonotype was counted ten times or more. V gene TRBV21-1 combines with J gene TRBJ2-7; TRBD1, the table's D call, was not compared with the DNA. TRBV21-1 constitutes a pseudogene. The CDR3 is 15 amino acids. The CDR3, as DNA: TGTGCCAGCAGCAAATCGGAAGGGGTCGCCTACGAGCAGTACTTC. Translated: CASSKSEGVAYEQYF.

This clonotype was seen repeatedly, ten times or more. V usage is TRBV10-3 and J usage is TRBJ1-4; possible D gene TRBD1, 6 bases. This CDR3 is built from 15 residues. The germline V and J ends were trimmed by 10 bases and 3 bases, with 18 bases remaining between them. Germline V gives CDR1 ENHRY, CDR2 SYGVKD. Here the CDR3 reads CATGAGDVPNEKLFF. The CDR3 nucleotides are TGTGCCACAGGGGCAGGGGATGTGCCTAATGAAAAACTGTTTTTT.

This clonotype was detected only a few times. The DNA of the CDR3 is TGTGCCAGCAGTTCAGCTTACGGGACAGGAAGGACCGAAGCTTTCTTT. This translates into CASSSAYGTGRTEAFF. The rearrangement uses TRBV27 and TRBJ1-1, with 8 bases aligning to TRBD1. CDR1 is MNHEY and CDR2 is SMNVEV in the germline V gene (reference sequence). The CDR3 has 16 amino acids. The V segment lost 4 bases and the J segment 8 bases; nucleotides outside the gene matches: 15.

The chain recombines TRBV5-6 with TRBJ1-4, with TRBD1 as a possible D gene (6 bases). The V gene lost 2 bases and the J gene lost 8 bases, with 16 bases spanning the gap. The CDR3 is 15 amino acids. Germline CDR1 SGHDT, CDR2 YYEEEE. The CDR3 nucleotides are TGTGCCAGCAGCTTAACAGGGAAAACCCCCGAAAAACTGTTTTTT. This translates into CASSLTGKTPEKLFF.

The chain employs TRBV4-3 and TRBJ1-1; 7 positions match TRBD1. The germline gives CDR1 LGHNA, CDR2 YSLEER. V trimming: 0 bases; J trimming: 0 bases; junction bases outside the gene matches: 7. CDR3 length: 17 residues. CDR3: CASSQERGTDLNTEAFF. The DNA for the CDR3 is TGCGCCAGCAGCCAAGAAAGAGGGACAGATTTGAACACTGAAGCTTTCTTT.

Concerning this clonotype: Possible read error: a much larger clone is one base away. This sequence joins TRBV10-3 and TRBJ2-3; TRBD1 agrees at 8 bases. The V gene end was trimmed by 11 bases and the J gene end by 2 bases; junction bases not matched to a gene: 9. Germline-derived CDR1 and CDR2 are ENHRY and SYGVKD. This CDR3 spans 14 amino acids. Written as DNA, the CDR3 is TGTGCCGTAGGGCCGGGACAGGACACAGATACGCAGTATTTT. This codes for CAVGPGQDTDTQYF.

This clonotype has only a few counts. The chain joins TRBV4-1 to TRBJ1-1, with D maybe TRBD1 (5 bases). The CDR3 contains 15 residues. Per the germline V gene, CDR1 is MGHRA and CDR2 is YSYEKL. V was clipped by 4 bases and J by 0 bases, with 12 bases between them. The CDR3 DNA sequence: TGCGCCAGCAGCCCGTCGTGGGGGATGAACACTGAAGCTTTCTTT. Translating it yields CASSPSWGMNTEAFF.

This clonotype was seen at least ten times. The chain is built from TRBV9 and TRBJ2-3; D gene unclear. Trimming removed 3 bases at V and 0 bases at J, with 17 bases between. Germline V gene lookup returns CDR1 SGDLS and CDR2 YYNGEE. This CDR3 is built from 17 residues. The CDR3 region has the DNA TGTGCCAGCAGCGAGGGTCCCCAGGTTAGGAGCACAGATACGCAGTATTTT. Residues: CASSEGPQVRSTDTQYF.

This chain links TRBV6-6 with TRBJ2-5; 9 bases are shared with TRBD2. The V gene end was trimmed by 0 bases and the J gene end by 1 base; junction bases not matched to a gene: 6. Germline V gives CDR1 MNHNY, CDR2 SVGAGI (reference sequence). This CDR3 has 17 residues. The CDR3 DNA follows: TGTGCCAGCAGTTACTCGCAAGCGGGGGGCTCCCAAGAGACCCAGTACTTC. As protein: CASSYSQAGGSQETQYF.

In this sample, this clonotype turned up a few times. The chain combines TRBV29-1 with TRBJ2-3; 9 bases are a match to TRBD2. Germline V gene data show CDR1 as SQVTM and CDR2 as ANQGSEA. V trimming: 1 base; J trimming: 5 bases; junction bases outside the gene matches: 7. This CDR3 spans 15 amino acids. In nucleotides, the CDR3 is TGCAGCGTTGAAGCACTAGCGGGCAGCCGAGATACGCAGTATTTT. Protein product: CSVEALAGSRDTQYF.

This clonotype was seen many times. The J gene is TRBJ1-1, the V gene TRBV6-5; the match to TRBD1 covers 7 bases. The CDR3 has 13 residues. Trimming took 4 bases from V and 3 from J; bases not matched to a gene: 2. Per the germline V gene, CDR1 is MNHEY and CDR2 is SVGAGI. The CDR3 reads CASSWGTDTEAFF. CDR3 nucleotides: TGTGCCAGCAGTTGGGGGACAGACACTGAAGCTTTCTTT.